The text below deals with one TCR beta chain. This receptor's antigen is unknown. No base-level quality is on record; no much larger clone is a single base apart. The data stem from a study of PD-1 blockade in classical Hodgkin lymphoma (dated by TCRdb to about 2020). Regarding the study in general: Nivolumab dosing was 3 mg/kg intravenously every 2 weeks, continuing until either disease progression or unacceptable toxicity. To define a peripheral blood immune signature of response to PD-1 blockade in classical Hodgkin lymphoma, the study combined TCR beta sequencing with CyTOF.

Genomic DNA was extracted with the Qiagen DNeasy kit from unsorted PBMCs and from negatively selected CD4+ and CD8+ fractions. TCR beta CDR3 regions were subjected to amplification by immunoSEQ multiplex PCR with primers that anneal to V and J segments. Amplification bias was minimized using a synthetic immune receptor repertoire, and residual bias was removed computationally after sequencing. The study's processing was this. Custom Python scripts were used to quantify repertoire diversity as the Shannon entropy index. Unsorted, CD4+ and CD8+ repertoires were analyzed separately, except for combined analyses in which CD4+ and CD8+ sequences were merged in silico. Clonal expansion was defined as a frequency increase of at least 2-fold after treatment compared with C1D1, and clones undetected at baseline were assigned a pseudocount of 0.5. Clones with 0 or 1 copy at C1D1 were classified as singleton clones, and clones with 2 or more copies were classified as non-singleton clones. Clones expanded in unsorted samples were labelled as CD4+, CD8+ or unknown by matching protein sequences in sorted samples from the same patient. Wilcoxon tests were applied to paired samples to test diversity changes from C1D1 to C4D1. TCRdb mirrors the immuneACCESS table, restricted to in-frame sequences. Some clones are absent from its copies; in checked studies, under half trace to an unresolved V gene, and the reason for the others is unknown. That table is the source of V, J and clone size, and D and trimming were worked out from the DNA. Counted in this sample were 21,000 or so clones; 88% of them appeared once. Roughly 25% of the sample comes from the top ten.

What the research found in general, with its limitations: Lower diversity was seen in patients whose nivolumab began less than 1 year after ASCT, and these patients were left out of later analyses so that immune reconstitution would not confound the results. A significant rise by C4D1 was seen in CD4+ but not CD8+ TCR diversity (p=0.0027 vs p=0.16), with the rise being most apparent in complete responders (p=0.02). Trial patients achieving complete response had baseline diversity similar to newly diagnosed patients, whereas partial responders and progressors had significantly lower diversity. Only a single clinical trial cohort was studied, and what caused the repertoire differences, possibly disease activity or prior therapy, remained undefined. Baseline TCR diversity was reported to be lower in newly diagnosed patients than in healthy donors and to be lower still in relapsed/refractory patients.

The time point label of this sample denotes: cycle 4 day 1 (C4D1), after about 6 weeks of nivolumab. Relapse after autologous stem cell transplantation had occurred in all trial patients, and cohorts A, B and C were distinguished by prior brentuximab vedotin exposure. A total of 56 patients with relapsed/refractory classical Hodgkin lymphoma made up the trial cohort, and each patient's best overall response was complete response, partial response or progressive disease. Trial patients were treated with single-agent nivolumab in the multi-cohort phase II CheckMate 205 trial. An independent review committee assessed best overall response by applying the 2007 International Working Group response criteria. PBMCs from the trial were collected at three points: immediately before nivolumab initiation (C1D1), and during therapy at cycle 2 day 1 and cycle 4 day 1. Peripheral blood was collected in 8 mL Vacutainer Cell Preparation Tubes, from which PBMCs were isolated by centrifugation and then cryopreserved.

V loses 5 bases, J loses 0 bases, and the germline ends lie 20 bases apart. Per the germline V gene, SNHLY is the CDR1 and FYNNEI is the CDR2. Spanning cysteine to phenylalanine, the CDR3 consists of 18 amino acids. The CDR3 DNA has 54 bases and is translated from base 1. The chain is assembled from TRBV2 and TRBJ2-1; the best D guess is TRBD2, with 7 bases matching. The sequence came from a human donor with classical Hodgkin lymphoma. The sequenced sample was peripheral blood mononuclear cells (PBMCs), obtained before the fourth cycle of nivolumab. The CDR3 amino acid sequence is: CASSRPRGGQSSYNEQFF. At the DNA level, the sequence is TGTGCCAGCAGTAGGCCTCGCGGGGGCCAAAGCTCCTACAATGAGCAGTTCTTC.